A single count supports the clone carrying this TCR beta chain. Its antigen is not identified. The CDR3 is made up of 14 amino acids. The germline V and J ends were trimmed by 5 bases and 7 bases, with 15 bases remaining between them. Germline CDR1 is SNHLY and CDR2 is FYNNEI. Sequencing used immunoSEQ multiplex PCR; TCRdb keeps in-frame clones, though not all of them. The table has over 80,000 clones, more than 80% seen once; the top ten hold roughly 5.6%. As to time point: week 47, end of study. Topical imiquimod accompanied each vaccine dose, which consisted of 300 ug of mutant IDH1 20-mer peptide. This sample stems from a study of a mutant IDH1 vaccine in newly diagnosed glioma. Study in general: Initiation of the vaccine course occurred 4-6 weeks after radiotherapy alone, or alongside temozolomide cycles. Pretreatment consisted of radiotherapy, temozolomide, or both, with most receiving both. The week-35 safety follow-up was V12, and the week-47 study end was V13. Study results and limitations: Seemingly, top peripheral T cell clonotype changes bore no relation to pseudoprogression.

This sequence originates from a man aged 35 to 55 with glioma. This sample comprised PBMCs, obtained from a glioma patient whose treatment included an IDH1 peptide vaccine. The V gene is TRBV2, the J gene TRBJ1-5; the D gene is possibly TRBD1 (6 bases). The CDR3 coding sequence is TGTGCCAGCAGTTTTTCACAGGGTACCCAGCCCCAGCATTTT. As protein: CASSFSQGTQPQHF.